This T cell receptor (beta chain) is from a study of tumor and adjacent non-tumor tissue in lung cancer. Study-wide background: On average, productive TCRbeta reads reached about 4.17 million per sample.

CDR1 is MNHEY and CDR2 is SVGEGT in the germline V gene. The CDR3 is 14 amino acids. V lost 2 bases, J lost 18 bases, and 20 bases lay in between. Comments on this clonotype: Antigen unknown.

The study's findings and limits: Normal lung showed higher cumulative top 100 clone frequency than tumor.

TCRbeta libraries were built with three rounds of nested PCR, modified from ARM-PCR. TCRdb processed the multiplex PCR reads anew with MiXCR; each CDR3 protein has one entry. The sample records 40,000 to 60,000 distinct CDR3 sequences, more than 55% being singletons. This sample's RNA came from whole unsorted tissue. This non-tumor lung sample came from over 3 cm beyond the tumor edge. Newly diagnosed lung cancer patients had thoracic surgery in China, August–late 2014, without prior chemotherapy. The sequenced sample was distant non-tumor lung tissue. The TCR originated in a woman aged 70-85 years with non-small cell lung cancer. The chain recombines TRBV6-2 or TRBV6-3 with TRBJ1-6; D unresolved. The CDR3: CASSYEGRRSPTHF. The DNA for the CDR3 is TGTGCCAGCAGTTACGAGGGAAGGAGATCACCCACCCACTTT.